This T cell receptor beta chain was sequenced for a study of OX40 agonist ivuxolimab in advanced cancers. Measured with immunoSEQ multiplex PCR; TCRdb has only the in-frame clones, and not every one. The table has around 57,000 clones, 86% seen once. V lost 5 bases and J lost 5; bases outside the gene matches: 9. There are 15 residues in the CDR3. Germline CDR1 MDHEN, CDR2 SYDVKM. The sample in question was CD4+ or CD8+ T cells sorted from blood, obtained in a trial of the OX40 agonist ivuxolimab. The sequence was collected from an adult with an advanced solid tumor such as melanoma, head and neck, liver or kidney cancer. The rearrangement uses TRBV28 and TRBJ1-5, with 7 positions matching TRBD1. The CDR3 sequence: CASSPPDRSYQPQHF. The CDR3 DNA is TGTGCCAGCAGTCCGCCGGACAGGAGCTATCAGCCCCAGCATTTT.